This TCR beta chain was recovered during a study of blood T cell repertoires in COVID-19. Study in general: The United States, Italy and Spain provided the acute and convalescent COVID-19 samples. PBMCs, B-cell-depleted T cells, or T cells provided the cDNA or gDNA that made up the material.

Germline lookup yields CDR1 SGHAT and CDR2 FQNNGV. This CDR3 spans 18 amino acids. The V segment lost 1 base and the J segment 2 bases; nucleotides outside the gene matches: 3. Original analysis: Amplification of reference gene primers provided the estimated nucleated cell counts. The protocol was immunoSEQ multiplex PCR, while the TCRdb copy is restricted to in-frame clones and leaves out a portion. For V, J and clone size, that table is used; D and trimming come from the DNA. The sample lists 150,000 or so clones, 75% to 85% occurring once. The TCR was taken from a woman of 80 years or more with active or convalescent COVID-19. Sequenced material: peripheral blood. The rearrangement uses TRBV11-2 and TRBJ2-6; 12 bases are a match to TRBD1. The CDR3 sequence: CASSLVGTGGTGANVLTF. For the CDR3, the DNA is TGTGCCAGCAGCTTAGTGGGGACAGGGGGCACTGGGGCCAACGTCCTGACTTTC.